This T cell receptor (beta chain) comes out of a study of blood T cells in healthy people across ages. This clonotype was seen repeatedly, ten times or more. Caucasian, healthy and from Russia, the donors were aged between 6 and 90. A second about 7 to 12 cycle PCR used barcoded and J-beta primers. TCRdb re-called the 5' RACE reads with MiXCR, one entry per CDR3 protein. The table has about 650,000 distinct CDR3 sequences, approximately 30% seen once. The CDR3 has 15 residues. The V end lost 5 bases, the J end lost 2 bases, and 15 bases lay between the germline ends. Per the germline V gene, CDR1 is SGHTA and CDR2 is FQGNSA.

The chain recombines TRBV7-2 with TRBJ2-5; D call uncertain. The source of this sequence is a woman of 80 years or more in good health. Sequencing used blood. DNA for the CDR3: TGTGCCAGCAGCCTCACTCTCGGGCGTCAAGAGACCCAGTACTTC. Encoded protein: CASSLTLGRQETQYF.